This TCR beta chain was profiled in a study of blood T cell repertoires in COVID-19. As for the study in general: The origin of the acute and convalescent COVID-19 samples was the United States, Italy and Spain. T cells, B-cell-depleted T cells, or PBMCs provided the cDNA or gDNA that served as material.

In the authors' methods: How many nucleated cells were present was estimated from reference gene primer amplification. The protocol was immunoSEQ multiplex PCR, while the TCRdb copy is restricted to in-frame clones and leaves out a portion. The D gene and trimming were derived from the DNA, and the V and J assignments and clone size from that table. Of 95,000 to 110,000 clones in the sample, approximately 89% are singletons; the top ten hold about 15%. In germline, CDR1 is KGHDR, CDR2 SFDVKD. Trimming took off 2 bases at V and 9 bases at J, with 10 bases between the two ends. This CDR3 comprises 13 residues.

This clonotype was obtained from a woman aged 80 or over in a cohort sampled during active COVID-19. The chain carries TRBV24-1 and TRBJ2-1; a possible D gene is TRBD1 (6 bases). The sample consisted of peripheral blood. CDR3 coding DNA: TGTGCCACCAGTGATTCAGGGGTTATTGAGCAGTTCTTC. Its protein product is CATSDSGVIEQFF.